Below, 14 T cell receptor beta chains from the same sample are listed, as sequenced in a study of blood T cell repertoires in COVID-19. Method: immunoSEQ multiplex PCR; TCRdb's copy keeps in-frame clones and lacks some. The sample yields hundreds of thousands of clones, around 82% seen once. The sequenced sample was peripheral blood. The receptors derive from a human donor in a cohort sampled during active COVID-19.

The CDR3 reads CASSLPPSSYNSPLHF. CDR3 sequence (DNA): TGTGCCAGCAGCTTGCCTCCCAGCTCCTATAATTCACCCCTCCACTTT. V usage is TRBV5-6 and J usage is TRBJ1-6; D is unresolved. CDR3 length: 16 amino acids. The V end was cut by 1 base, the J end by 0 bases, with 8 bases between. Germline V lookup: CDR1 SGHDT, CDR2 YYEEEE.

The count of this clone is one. Other DNA sequences from this sample encode an identical CDR3 as well. This chain links TRBV5-1 with TRBJ2-5, with TRBD2 identical over 7 bases. The CDR3 contains 14 residues. With V trimmed by 1 base and J by 1 base, 1 base remained unmatched. Per germline, CDR1 SGHRS and CDR2 YFSETQ. CDR3 nucleotides: TGCGCCAGCAGCTTGACTAGCGCCCAAGAGACCCAGTACTTC. This gives the protein CASSLTSAQETQYF.

The chain recombines TRBV19 with TRBJ1-3; D is ambiguous. With 7 bases removed from V and 0 bases from J, the gap between germline ends came to 10 bases. The germline V gene has CDR1 LNHDA and CDR2 SQIVND (reference sequence). CDR3 size: 14 residues. The CDR3, as DNA: TGTGCCAGTACTCTCCGGAGCTCTGGAAACACCATATATTTT. Protein: CASTLRSSGNTIYF. Full variable domain (outside the CDR3, taken from reference TRBV19 and TRBJ1-3): DGGITQSPKYLFRKEGQNVTLSCEQNLNHDAMYWYRQDPGQGLRLIYYSQIVNDFQKGDIAEGYSVSREKKESFPLTVTSAQKNPTAFYLCASTLRSSGNTIYFGEGSWLTVV.

The V and J genes are TRBV5-1 and TRBJ2-5; 15 bases match TRBD2. Germline-derived CDR1 and CDR2 are SGHRS and YFSETQ. J gave up 3 bases and V 0 bases, and 3 bases lay outside the gene matches. The CDR3 runs 17 residues. CDR3 DNA: TGCGCCAGCAGCTTGGGGGGACTAGCGGGAGGTAAAGAGACCCAGTACTTC. Its protein product is CASSLGGLAGGKETQYF.

The table lists this clone with a count of one. The gene calls are TRBV6-5 and TRBJ2-7; 8 bases align to TRBD1. CDR1 MNHEY and CDR2 SVGAGI come from the germline V gene. This CDR3 has 12 residues. V lost 7 bases and J lost 7; bases outside the gene matches: 6. CDR3 coding DNA: TGTGCCAGCACCGACAGGGGCGGGGAGCAGTACTTC. It yields the protein CASTDRGGEQYF.

This clone was seen a handful of times. The chain recombines TRBV6-6 with TRBJ1-2; the D gene is possibly TRBD1 (6 bases). This CDR3 region has 13 residues. Germline loops: CDR1 MNHNY, CDR2 SVGAGI (reference sequence). V lost 5 bases to trimming and J lost 5 bases, with 12 bases between them. Here the CDR3 reads CASSPGAQYGYTF. CDR3 in DNA: TGTGCCAGCAGTCCAGGGGCGCAGTATGGCTACACCTTC.

The chain has TRBV18 and TRBJ2-3; 10 bases are shared with TRBD2. V shed 8 bases, J shed 3 bases, and the junction held 17 bases outside the gene matches. The V gene's germline CDR1 is KGHSH and CDR2 LQKENI. CDR3 length equals 18 residues. CDR3 sequence (DNA): TGTGCCAGCCTCACCAGGAAAGGAATTAGCGGGAGGACAGATACGCAGTATTTT. This sequence encodes CASLTRKGISGRTDTQYF.

The CDR3 here is CASSLALDSNPGNTIYF. The DNA for the CDR3 is TGCGCCAGCAGCTTGGCCCTAGATTCCAACCCTGGAAACACCATATATTTT. The gene calls are TRBV5-1 and TRBJ1-3; D is undetermined. Trimming took 0 bases from V and 2 from J, leaving 15 bases between them. Germline V gives CDR1 SGHRS, CDR2 YFSETQ. This CDR3 contains 17 residues.

The chain is built from TRBV29-1 and TRBJ2-5; TRBD1 agrees at 9 bases. The CDR3 covers 14 residues. Germline CDR1 reads SQVTM; CDR2 reads ANQGSEA. After removal of 3 bases from V and 4 bases from J, the junction contained 6 bases not matched to a gene. The CDR3 coding sequence is TGCAGCGTTGACCTGACAGGGGGAAGAGAGACCCAGTACTTC. Its protein is CSVDLTGGRETQYF.

J is TRBJ2-5 and V is TRBV7-6, with a weak D call TRBD1 (5 bases). The CDR3 totals 15 residues. The V and J ends lost 2 bases and 3 bases respectively, with 13 bases between them. The germline gives CDR1 SGHVS, CDR2 FNYEAQ. The CDR3 DNA reads as TGTGCCAGCAGCTTAACAGTAAGACAGAAAGAGACCCAGTACTTC. Its protein product is CASSLTVRQKETQYF.

J is TRBJ2-7 and V is TRBV7-2; D unclear. The V and J ends lost 5 bases and 3 bases respectively, with 17 bases between them. The CDR3 runs 15 residues. Germline CDR1 SGHTA, CDR2 FQGNSA. CDR3 in amino acids: CASSPPRQAYYEQYF. The CDR3 DNA reads as TGTGCCAGCAGCCCCCCGAGGCAAGCTTACTACGAGCAGTACTTC.

The chain is built from TRBV6-1 and TRBJ1-1; no definite D call. The germline CDR1 and CDR2 sequences are MNHNS and SASEGT. V lost 5 bases to trimming and J lost 2 bases, with 15 bases between them. The CDR3 has 15 residues. Here the CDR3 reads CASSLNFAENTEAFF. In DNA, the CDR3 is TGTGCCAGCAGTTTAAATTTTGCAGAAAACACTGAAGCTTTCTTT.

CDR3 region: CASSQGVSGVSYNEQFF. The CDR3 coding sequence is TGTGCCAGCAGCCAAGGAGTGAGCGGGGTCTCCTACAATGAGCAGTTCTTC. The J gene is TRBJ2-1, the V gene TRBV3-1 (or the pseudogene TRBV3-2), with TRBD2 matching over 7 bases. With 1 base clipped from V and 0 bases from J, the junction kept 6 bases outside the gene matches. This CDR3 has 17 amino acids. CDR1 is LGHDT, CDR2 YNNKEL, per germline (reference sequence).

In this sample, this clone turned up a few times. The gene calls are TRBV9 and TRBJ2-3; maybe TRBD2 (6 bases). Trimming shortened V by 0 bases and J by 0 bases, and 14 bases separated the two germline ends. The germline CDR1 and CDR2 sequences are SGDLS and YYNGEE. The CDR3 extends over 17 amino acids. CDR3 in amino acids: CASSVATWGDSTDTQYF. The CDR3 DNA reads as TGTGCCAGCAGCGTAGCTACTTGGGGGGACAGCACAGATACGCAGTATTTT. The full variable domain, completed using reference TRBV9 and TRBJ2-3, is DSGVTQTPKHLITATGQRVTLRCSPRSGDLSVYWYQQSLDQGLQFLIQYYNGEERAKGNILERFSAQQFPDLHSELNLSSLELGDSALYFCASSVATWGDSTDTQYFGPGTRLTVL.